Described below is a single T cell receptor (beta chain) sequence and its context. Its antigen is as yet unknown. Germline V gene sequence: CDR1 MGHDK, CDR2 SYGVNS. This CDR3 is 15 amino acids long. PCR amplification relied on 60 Vbeta primers (plus 13 Jbeta primers). The repertoire was sequenced with immunoSEQ multiplex PCR; TCRdb's copy has only in-frame clones and lacks some. The top ten hold 7% to 8.5% of the sample, which has around 90,000 clones, 85% seen once. This sample is drawn from a study of cytomegalovirus exposure and HLA in healthy donors. Study observations and caveats: TCR beta V- and J-gene trimming was later associated with a missense DCLRE1C variant. CMV serostatus alone was available as immune exposure information. In a later analysis, HLA-associated beta chains showed higher expansion and lower generation probabilities than comparable chains.

What was sequenced was PBMCs. The TCR originated in a man aged 35 to 55 in good health and CMV-seropositive. V and J are TRBV25-1 and TRBJ2-5, with 11 bases matching TRBD1. The J call may be wrong; the DNA end is better matched by TRBJ2-7. In DNA form, the CDR3 reads TGTGCCAGTTCACCGGGACAGGGGGTTGGCTACGAGCAGTACTTC. Its translation: CASSPGQGVGYEQYF.